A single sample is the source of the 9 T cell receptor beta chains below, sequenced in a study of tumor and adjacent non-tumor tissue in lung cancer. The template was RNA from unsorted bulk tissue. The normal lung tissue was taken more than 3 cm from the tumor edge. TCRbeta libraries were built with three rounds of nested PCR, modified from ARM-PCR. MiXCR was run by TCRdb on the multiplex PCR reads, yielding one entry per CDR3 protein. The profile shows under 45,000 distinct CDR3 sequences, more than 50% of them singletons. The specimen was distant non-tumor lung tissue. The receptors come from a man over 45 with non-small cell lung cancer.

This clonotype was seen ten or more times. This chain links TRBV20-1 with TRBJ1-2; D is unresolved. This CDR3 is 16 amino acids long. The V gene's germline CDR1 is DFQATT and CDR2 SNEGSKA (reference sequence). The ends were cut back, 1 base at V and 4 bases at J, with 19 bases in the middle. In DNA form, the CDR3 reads TGCAGTGCTAGAGTCCCCCCAGCCCAATCGGTCTATGGCTACACCTTC. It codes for CSARVPPAQSVYGYTF.

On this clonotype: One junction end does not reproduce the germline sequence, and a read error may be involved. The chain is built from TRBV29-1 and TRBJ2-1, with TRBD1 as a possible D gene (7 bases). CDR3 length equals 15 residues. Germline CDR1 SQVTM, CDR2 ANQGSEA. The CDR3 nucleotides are TGCAACGTTGAAGAACGGAAGGGGGCGGGAAATGAGCAGTTCTTC. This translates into CNVEERKGAGNEQFF.

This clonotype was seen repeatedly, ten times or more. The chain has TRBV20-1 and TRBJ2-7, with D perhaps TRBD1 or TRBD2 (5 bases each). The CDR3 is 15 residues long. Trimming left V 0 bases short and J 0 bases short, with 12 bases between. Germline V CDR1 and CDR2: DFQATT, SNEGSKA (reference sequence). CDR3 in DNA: TGCAGTGCTAGAGATGGGTGGGGGTCCTCCTACGAGCAGTACTTC. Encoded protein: CSARDGWGSSYEQYF.

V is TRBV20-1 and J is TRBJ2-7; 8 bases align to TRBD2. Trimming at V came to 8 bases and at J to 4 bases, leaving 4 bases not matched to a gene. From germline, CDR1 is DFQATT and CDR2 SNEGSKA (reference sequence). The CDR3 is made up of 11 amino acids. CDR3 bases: TGCAGTAATGGGACTAGTTACGAGCAGTACTTC. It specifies CSNGTSYEQYF.

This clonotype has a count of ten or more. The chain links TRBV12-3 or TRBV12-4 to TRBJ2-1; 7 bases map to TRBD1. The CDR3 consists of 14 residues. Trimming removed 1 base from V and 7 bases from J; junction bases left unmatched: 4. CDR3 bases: TGTGCCAGCAGTTTAGAGGGGGCCTGGAATGAGCAGTTCTTC. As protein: CASSLEGAWNEQFF.

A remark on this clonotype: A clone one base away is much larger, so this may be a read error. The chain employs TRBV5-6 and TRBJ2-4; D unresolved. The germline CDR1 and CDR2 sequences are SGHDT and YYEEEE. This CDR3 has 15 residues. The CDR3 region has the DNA TGTACCAGCAGCTTTGGTTGGGTTCCCAAAAACATTCAGTACTTC. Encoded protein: CTSSFGWVPKNIQYF.

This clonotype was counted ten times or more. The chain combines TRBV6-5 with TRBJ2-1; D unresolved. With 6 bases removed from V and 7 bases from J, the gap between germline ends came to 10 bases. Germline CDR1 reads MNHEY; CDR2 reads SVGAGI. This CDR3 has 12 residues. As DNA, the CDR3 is TGTGCCAGCAGCCAATCGGAGAATGAGCAGTTCTTC. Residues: CASSQSENEQFF.

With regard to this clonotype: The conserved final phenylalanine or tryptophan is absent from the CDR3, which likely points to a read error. The CDR3 is CASSSQTQGQINEKLFY. The DNA of the CDR3 is TGTGCCAGCAGCTCCCAAACACAGGGACAAATTAATGAAAAACTGTTTTAT. The chain employs TRBV11-2 and TRBJ1-4, with D maybe TRBD1 (6 bases). The CDR3 runs to 17 residues. Per the germline V gene, CDR1 is SGHAT and CDR2 is FQNNGV. Trimming shortened V by 4 bases and J by 4 bases, and 19 bases separated the two germline ends.

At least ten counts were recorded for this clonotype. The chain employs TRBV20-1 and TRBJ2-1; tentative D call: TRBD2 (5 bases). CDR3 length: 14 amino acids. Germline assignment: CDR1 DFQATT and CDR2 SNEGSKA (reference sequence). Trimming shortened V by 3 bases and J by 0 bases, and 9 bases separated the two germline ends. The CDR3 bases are TGCAGTGCTAGTCGAGGGAGCTCCTACAATGAGCAGTTCTTC. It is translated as CSASRGSSYNEQFF.